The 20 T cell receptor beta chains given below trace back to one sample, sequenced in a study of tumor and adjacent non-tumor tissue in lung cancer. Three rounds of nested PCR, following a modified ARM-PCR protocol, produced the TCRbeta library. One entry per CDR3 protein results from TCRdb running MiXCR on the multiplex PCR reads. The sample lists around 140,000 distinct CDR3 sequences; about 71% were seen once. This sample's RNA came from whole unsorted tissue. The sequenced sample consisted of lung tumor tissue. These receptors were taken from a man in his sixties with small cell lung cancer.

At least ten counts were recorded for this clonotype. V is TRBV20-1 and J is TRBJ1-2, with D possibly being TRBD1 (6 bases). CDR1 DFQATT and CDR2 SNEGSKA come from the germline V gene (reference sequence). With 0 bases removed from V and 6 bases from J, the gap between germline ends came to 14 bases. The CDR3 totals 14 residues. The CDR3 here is CSARDAGASDGYTF. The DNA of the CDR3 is TGCAGTGCTAGAGATGCGGGGGCTTCGGATGGCTACACCTTC.

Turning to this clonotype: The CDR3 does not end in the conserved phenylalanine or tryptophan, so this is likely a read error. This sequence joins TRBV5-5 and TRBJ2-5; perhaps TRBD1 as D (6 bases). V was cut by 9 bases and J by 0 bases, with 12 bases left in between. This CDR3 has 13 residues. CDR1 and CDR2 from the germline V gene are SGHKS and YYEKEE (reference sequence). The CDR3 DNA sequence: TGTGCCAACAGGGCCGGGAACCAAGAGACCCAGTACCTC. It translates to CANRAGNQETQYL.

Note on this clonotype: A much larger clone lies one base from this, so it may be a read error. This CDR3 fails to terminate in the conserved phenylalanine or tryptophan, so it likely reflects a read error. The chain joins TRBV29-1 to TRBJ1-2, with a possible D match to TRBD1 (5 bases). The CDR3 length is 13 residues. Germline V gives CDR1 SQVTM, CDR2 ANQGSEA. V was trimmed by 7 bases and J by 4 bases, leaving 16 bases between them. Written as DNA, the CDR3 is TGCAGCGCCCCCTCGGACACCACCTATGGCTACACCCTC. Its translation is CSAPSDTTYGYTL.

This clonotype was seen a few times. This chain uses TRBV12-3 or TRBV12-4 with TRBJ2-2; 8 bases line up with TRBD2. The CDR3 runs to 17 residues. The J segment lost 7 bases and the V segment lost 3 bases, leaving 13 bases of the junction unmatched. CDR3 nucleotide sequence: TGTGCCAGCAGTTTTACTTCGGCGGGGGGAGTAGTCGGGGAGCTGTTTTTT. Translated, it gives CASSFTSAGGVVGELFF.

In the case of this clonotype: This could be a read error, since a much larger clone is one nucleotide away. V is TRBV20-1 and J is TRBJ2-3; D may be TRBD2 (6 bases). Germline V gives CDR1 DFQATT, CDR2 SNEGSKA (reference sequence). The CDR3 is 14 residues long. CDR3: CSLGLAGSIDTQYF. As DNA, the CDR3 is TGCAGCTTGGGTCTGGCGGGAAGCATAGATACGCAGTATTTT.

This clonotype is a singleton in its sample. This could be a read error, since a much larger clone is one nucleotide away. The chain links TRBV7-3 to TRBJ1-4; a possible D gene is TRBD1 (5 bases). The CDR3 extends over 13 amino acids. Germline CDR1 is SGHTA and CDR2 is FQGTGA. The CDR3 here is CVSSMGRNEKLFF. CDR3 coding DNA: TGTGTCAGCAGCATGGGGCGGAATGAAAAACTGTTTTTT.

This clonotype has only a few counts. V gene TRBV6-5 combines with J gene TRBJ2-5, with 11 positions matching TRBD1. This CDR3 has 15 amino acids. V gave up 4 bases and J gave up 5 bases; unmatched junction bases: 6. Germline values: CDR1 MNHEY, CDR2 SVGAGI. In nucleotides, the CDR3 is TGTGCCAGCAGTTTCTCCGGGACAGGGGGGGAGACCCAGTACTTC. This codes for CASSFSGTGGETQYF.

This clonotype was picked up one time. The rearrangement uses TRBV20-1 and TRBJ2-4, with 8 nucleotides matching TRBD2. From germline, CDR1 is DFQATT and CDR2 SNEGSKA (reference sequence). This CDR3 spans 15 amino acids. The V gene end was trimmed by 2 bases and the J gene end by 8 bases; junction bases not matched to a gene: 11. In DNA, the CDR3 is TGCAGTGCTAGAATTTGGGGATTAGCGGGATACATTCAGTACTTC. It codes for CSARIWGLAGYIQYF.

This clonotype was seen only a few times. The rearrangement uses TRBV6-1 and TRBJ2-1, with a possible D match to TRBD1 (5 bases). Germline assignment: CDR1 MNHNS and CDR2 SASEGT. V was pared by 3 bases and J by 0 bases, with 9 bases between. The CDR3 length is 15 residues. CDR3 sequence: CASSEGRASYNEQFF. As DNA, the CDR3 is TGTGCCAGCAGTGAGGGCAGGGCCTCCTACAATGAGCAGTTCTTC.

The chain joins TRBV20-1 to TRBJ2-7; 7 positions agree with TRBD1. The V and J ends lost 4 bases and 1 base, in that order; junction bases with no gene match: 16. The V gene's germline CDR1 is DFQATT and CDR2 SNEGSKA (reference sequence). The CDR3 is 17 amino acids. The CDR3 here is CSAITEGRGSNSYEQYF. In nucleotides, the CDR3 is TGCAGTGCTATAACCGAGGGCAGGGGGTCGAATTCCTACGAGCAGTACTTC.

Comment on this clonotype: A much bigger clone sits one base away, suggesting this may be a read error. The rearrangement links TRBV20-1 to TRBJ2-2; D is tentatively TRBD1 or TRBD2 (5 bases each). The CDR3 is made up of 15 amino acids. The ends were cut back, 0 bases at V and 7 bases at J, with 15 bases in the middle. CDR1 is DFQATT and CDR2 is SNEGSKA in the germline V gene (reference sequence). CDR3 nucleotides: TGCAGTGCTAGAGAAGCAGGGTCCGGGATCGGGGAGCTGTTTTTT. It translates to CSAREAGSGIGELFF.

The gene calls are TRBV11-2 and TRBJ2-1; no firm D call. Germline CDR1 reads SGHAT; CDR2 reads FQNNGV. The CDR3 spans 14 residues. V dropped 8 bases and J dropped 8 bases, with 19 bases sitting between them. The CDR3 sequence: CASQKWHGDYEQFF. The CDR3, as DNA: TGTGCCAGCCAGAAGTGGCATGGCGACTATGAGCAGTTCTTC.

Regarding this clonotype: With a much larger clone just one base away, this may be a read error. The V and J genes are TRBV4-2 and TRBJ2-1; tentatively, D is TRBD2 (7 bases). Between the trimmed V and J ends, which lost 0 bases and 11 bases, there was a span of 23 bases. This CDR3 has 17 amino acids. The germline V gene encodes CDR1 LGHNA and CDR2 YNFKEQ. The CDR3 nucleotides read TGTGCCAGCAGCCAAGATCCGGGTGGTGGGAGGGGGTATAAGCAGTTCTTC. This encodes CASSQDPGGGRGYKQFF.

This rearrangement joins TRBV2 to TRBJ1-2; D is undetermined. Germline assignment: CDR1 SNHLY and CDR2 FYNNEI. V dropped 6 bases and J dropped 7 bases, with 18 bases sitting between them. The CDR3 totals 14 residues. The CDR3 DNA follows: TGTGCCAGCAGACCCGGACGGTCTAACCCTGGCTACACCTTC. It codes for CASRPGRSNPGYTF.

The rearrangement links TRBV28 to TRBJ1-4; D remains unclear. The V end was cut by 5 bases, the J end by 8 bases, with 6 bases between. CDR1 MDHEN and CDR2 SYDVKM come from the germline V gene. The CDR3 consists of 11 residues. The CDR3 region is CASSTREKLFF. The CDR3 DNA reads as TGTGCCAGCAGTACACGGGAAAAACTGTTTTTT.

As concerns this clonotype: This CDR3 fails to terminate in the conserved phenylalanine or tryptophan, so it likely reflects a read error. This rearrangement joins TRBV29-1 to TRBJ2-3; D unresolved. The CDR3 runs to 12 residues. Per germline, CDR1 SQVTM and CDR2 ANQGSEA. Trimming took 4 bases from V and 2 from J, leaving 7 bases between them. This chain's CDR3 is CSVGGVTDTQYL. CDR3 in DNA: TGCAGCGTTGGAGGTGTCACAGATACGCAGTATCTT.

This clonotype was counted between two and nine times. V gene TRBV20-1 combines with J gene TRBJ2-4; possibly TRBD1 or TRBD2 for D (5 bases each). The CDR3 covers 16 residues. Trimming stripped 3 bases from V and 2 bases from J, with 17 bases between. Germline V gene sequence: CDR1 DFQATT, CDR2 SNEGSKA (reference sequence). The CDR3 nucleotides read TGCAGTGCTAGGGTCGATCGGGGCTTCCCCAAAAACATTCAGTACTTC. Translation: CSARVDRGFPKNIQYF.

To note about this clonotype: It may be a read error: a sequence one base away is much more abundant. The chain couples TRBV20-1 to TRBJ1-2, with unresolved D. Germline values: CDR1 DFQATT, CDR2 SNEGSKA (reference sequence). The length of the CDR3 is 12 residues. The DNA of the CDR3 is TGCAGTACTAGTCGGGGTCTCGGTGGCTACACCTTC. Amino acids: CSTSRGLGGYTF.

CDR3 sequence reads: CASRSPTGNEKLFF. Here the CDR3 DNA reads TGTGCCAGCAGATCACCCACAGGGAATGAAAAACTGTTTTTT. The rearrangement links TRBV6-5 to TRBJ1-4; a possible D gene is TRBD1 (6 bases). This CDR3 contains 14 residues. V was shortened by 6 bases and J by 5 bases, with 13 bases between the two germline ends. CDR1 MNHEY and CDR2 SVGAGI come from the germline V gene.

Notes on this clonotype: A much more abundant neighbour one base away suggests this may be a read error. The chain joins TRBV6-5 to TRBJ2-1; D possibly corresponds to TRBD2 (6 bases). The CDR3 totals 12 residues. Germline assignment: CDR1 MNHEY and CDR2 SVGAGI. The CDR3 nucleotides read TGTGCCAGCACGGGACTCTACAATGAGCAGCTCTTC. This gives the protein CASTGLYNEQLF.